The 25 T cell receptor beta chains reported below all come from one sample, sequenced in a study of T cell responses to AZD1222 COVID-19 vaccine. Sequencing was performed with immunoSEQ multiplex PCR; in TCRdb, only in-frame clones are kept and a portion is missing. The sample lists 200,000 to 250,000 clones; 85% to 95% were seen once. The sample was peripheral blood, taken on day 0 of MenACWY control vaccination. The receptors were gathered from an adult in good health.

On this clone: The sample carries other DNA sequences with the same CDR3. The J gene is TRBJ1-1, the V gene TRBV12-3 or TRBV12-4; TRBD1 aligns across 7 bases. The length of the CDR3 is 13 residues. V lost 1 base and J lost 4; bases outside the gene matches: 0. CDR3 sequence reads: CASSLGTGTEAFF. The DNA for the CDR3 is TGTGCCAGCAGTTTAGGGACAGGCACTGAAGCTTTCTTT.

The chain recombines TRBV30 with TRBJ1-1; D unresolved. The CDR3 spans 12 residues. Germline assignment: CDR1 GTSNPN and CDR2 SVGIG (reference sequence). V shed 8 bases and J shed 4 bases, with 14 bases lying between them. The CDR3 loop is CAHVGSGTEAFF. DNA for the CDR3: TGTGCCCACGTGGGGTCTGGCACTGAAGCTTTCTTT.

The rearrangement uses TRBV5-1 and TRBJ1-1; D remains unclear. CDR1 is SGHRS and CDR2 is YFSETQ in the germline V gene. The CDR3 spans 15 residues. V lost 5 bases and J 1 base, leaving 15 bases between the germline ends. CDR3 in DNA: TGCGCCAGCAGACGCGGCGCGGACTCGAACACTGAAGCTTTCTTT. The encoded protein is CASRRGADSNTEAFF.

The sample holds one count of this clone. This chain joins TRBV3-1 (or the pseudogene TRBV3-2) and TRBJ1-6; D possibly corresponds to TRBD1 (5 bases). The CDR3 is made up of 19 amino acids. Trimming pared 2 bases from V and 9 bases from J, leaving 26 bases between. In germline, CDR1 is LGHDT, CDR2 YNNKEL (reference sequence). In nucleotides, the CDR3 is TGTGCCAGCAGCCAAAAAAGGCTAGGGGAGGATAATAGTTGTTCACCCCTCCACTTT. This codes for CASSQKRLGEDNSCSPLHF.

A single count supports this clone. The CDR3 is CASQGLDRRNTEAFF. CDR3 bases: TGTGCCAGTCAAGGGCTCGACCGTAGGAACACTGAAGCTTTCTTT. The chain combines TRBV19 with TRBJ1-1; no clear D gene. This CDR3 has 15 residues. V dropped 8 bases and J dropped 1 base, with 17 bases sitting between them. CDR1 is LNHDA, CDR2 SQIVND, per germline (reference sequence).

This chain uses TRBV19 with TRBJ1-2; D is possibly TRBD1 (6 bases). Trimming left V 6 bases short and J 3 bases short, with 17 bases between. Germline CDR1 and CDR2: LNHDA and SQIVND (reference sequence). The CDR3 covers 15 residues. This chain's CDR3 is CASSSLGGQDYGYTF. The CDR3 DNA reads TGTGCCAGTAGCTCGCTCGGGGGGCAGGACTATGGCTACACCTTC.

The rearrangement uses TRBV4-2 and TRBJ2-3; D possibly corresponds to TRBD2 (6 bases). CDR1 LGHNA and CDR2 YNFKEQ come from the germline V gene. The V gene lost 5 bases and the J gene lost 2 bases, with 11 bases spanning the gap. The CDR3 is made up of 14 amino acids. CDR3: CASSSWTITDTQYF. The CDR3 region has the DNA TGTGCCAGCAGCTCCTGGACTATCACAGATACGCAGTATTTT.

V usage is TRBV15 and J usage is TRBJ1-2; TRBD1 aligns across 9 bases. The CDR3 runs 13 residues. Germline CDR1 is LNHNV and CDR2 is YYDKDF (reference sequence). The junction had 4 bases not matched to a gene; V was cut back by 8 bases and J by 3 bases. CDR3 sequence: CATARDRDYGYTF. The DNA for the CDR3 is TGTGCCACCGCCCGGGACAGGGACTATGGCTACACCTTC. Variable domain in full (rest from reference TRBV15 and TRBJ1-2): DAMVIQNPRYQVTQFGKPVTLSCSQTLNHNVMYWYQQKSSQAPKLLFHYYDKDFNNEADTPDNFQSRRPNTSFCFLDIRSPGLGDTAMYLCATARDRDYGYTFGSGTRLTVV.

The chain is built from TRBV11-2 and TRBJ2-7, with 8 positions matching TRBD1. The germline V gene has CDR1 SGHAT and CDR2 FQNNGV. This CDR3 contains 14 residues. Germline trimming cut 3 bases from V and 4 bases from J; bases unmatched to any gene: 5. The CDR3 loop reads CASSFWDRPYEQYF. The CDR3 bases are TGTGCCAGCAGCTTCTGGGACAGGCCATACGAGCAGTACTTC.

The V call is TRBV9, the J call TRBJ2-2, with unresolved D. V was shortened by 4 bases and J by 1 base, with 2 bases between the two germline ends. CDR1 and CDR2 (germline): SGDLS, YYNGEE. The CDR3 runs to 12 residues. CDR3 sequence reads: CASSRNTGELFF. The CDR3 bases are TGTGCCAGCAGCCGGAACACCGGGGAGCTGTTTTTT.

The chain couples TRBV30 to TRBJ1-5, with 7 bases matching TRBD1. The germline gives CDR1 GTSNPN, CDR2 SVGIG (reference sequence). The J segment lost 3 bases and the V segment lost 4 bases, leaving 3 bases of the junction unmatched. CDR3 length: 13 residues. The CDR3 DNA follows: TGTGCCTGGAAGGGACAGTTCAATCAGCCCCAGCATTTT. Encoded protein: CAWKGQFNQPQHF.

A single count supports this clone. The chain has TRBV6-5 and TRBJ1-6, with TRBD1 matching 9 bases. This CDR3 has 16 residues. CDR1 and CDR2 from the germline V gene are MNHEY and SVGAGI. V lost 2 bases to trimming and J lost 5 bases; unmatched junction nucleotides: 4. The CDR3 protein is CASSYRTGVNNSPLHF. The DNA of the CDR3 is TGTGCCAGCAGTTACAGGACAGGGGTGAATAATTCACCCCTCCACTTT.

The CDR3 DNA reads TGTGCCAGCAGTTTGACACCAAGTGAAGCTTTCTTT. It translates to CASSLTPSEAFF. The rearrangement uses TRBV12-3 or TRBV12-4 and TRBJ1-1; D remains unclear. The CDR3 loop spans 12 amino acids. Trimming removed 3 bases at V and 7 bases at J, with 9 bases between.

The chain has TRBV11-2 and TRBJ1-1; 7 positions match TRBD1. V shed 5 bases and J 2 bases; nucleotides not matched to a gene: 5. Germline CDR1 reads SGHAT; CDR2 reads FQNNGV. The length of the CDR3 is 14 residues. CDR3 residues: CASSHGTVNTEAFF. CDR3 bases: TGTGCCAGCAGCCACGGGACAGTAAACACTGAAGCTTTCTTT.

The chain employs TRBV7-9 and TRBJ1-5, with 7 bases matching TRBD1. There are 15 residues in the CDR3. V lost 5 bases to trimming and J lost 4 bases; unmatched junction nucleotides: 8. Germline CDR1 SEHNR, CDR2 FQNEAQ (reference sequence). In DNA form, the CDR3 reads TGTGCCAGCAGCGAAACCGGGACAGTGAATCAGCCCCAGCATTTT. The encoded protein is CASSETGTVNQPQHF.

This clone has only a few counts. The chain employs TRBV6-5 and TRBJ1-3, with D tentatively TRBD1 (6 bases). The CDR3 runs to 15 residues. Germline CDR1 reads MNHEY; CDR2 reads SVGAGI. V was shortened by 5 bases and J by 0 bases, with 11 bases between the two germline ends. CDR3 coding DNA: TGTGCCAGCAGTACGGACAGATTCTCTGGAAACACCATATATTTT. This sequence encodes CASSTDRFSGNTIYF.

The chain has TRBV9 and TRBJ1-6; D is undetermined. This CDR3 comprises 14 residues. The germline gives CDR1 SGDLS, CDR2 YYNGEE. Trimming took off 2 bases at V and 5 bases at J, with 8 bases between the two ends. The CDR3 is CASSVGGDNSPLHF. The CDR3 DNA reads as TGTGCCAGCAGCGTGGGCGGAGATAATTCACCCCTCCACTTT.

In regard to this clone: Mismatch with germline at one junction end may stem from a read error. This chain uses TRBV12-3 or TRBV12-4 with TRBJ1-2, with a possible D match to TRBD1 (6 bases). This CDR3 is 12 amino acids long. The CDR3, as DNA: TGTGCCAGCAGATTAGGGACATTGGGCTACACCTTC. As protein: CASRLGTLGYTF.

The chain couples TRBV6-6 to TRBJ1-1; 11 nucleotides match TRBD1. The CDR3 contains 15 residues. The trim removed 6 bases at V and 6 bases at J, leaving 9 bases unmatched. CDR1 and CDR2 from the germline V gene are MNHNY and SVGAGI (reference sequence). CDR3 DNA: TGTGCCAGCAGACCCGGACAGGGGGCAATCTCTGAAGCTTTCTTT. Protein product: CASRPGQGAISEAFF.

This chain links TRBV3-1 (or the pseudogene TRBV3-2) with TRBJ2-6; 11 bases agree with TRBD1. After removal of 4 bases from V and 3 bases from J, the junction contained 5 bases not matched to a gene. This CDR3 comprises 17 residues. Looked up from germline, CDR1 is LGHDT and CDR2 is YNNKEL (reference sequence). Here the CDR3 reads CASSRGQGAGGANVLTF. The CDR3 DNA sequence: TGTGCCAGCAGCCGAGGACAGGGGGCCGGTGGGGCCAACGTCCTGACTTTC.

The chain joins TRBV6-2 or TRBV6-3 to TRBJ2-7; D not resolved. CDR1 is MNHEY and CDR2 is SVGEGT in the germline V gene. V lost 1 base and J lost 2, with 3 bases in between. This CDR3 region has 12 residues. The CDR3 DNA sequence: TGTGCCAGCAGTTACTTGGCCTACGAGCAGTACTTC. It translates to CASSYLAYEQYF.

V is TRBV5-6 and J is TRBJ1-4; D gene ambiguous. Germline values: CDR1 SGHDT, CDR2 YYEEEE. Trimming took off 0 bases at V and 7 bases at J, with 13 bases between the two ends. The length of the CDR3 is 15 residues. The CDR3 nucleotides read TGTGCCAGCAGCTTGGTAAGGGCGGGTCGTGAAAAACTGTTTTTT. Its translation is CASSLVRAGREKLFF.

The CDR3 DNA is TGTGCCAGCAGCTTTGGGACAGGGCAAGAGACCCAGTACTTC. Translating gives CASSFGTGQETQYF. The rearrangement uses TRBV11-3 and TRBJ2-5; 9 bases fit TRBD1. The germline CDR1 and CDR2 sequences are SGHNT and YENEEA. The CDR3 sequence is 14 residues long. The trim removed 3 bases at V and 2 bases at J, leaving 1 base unmatched.

The chain couples TRBV4-2 to TRBJ2-3; perhaps TRBD1 as D (6 bases). This CDR3 is built from 14 residues. Trimming took off 0 bases at V and 13 bases at J, with 17 bases between the two ends. Per the germline V gene, CDR1 is LGHNA and CDR2 is YNFKEQ. The CDR3 DNA sequence: TGTGCCAGCAGCCAAGATCTGCAGGGGCCGGAAGAGTATTTT. Protein sequence: CASSQDLQGPEEYF.

The chain is built from TRBV7-8 and TRBJ2-5, with a possible D match to TRBD1 (6 bases). The V end lost 4 bases, the J end lost 5 bases, and 11 bases lay between the germline ends. The CDR3 is 13 amino acids. The germline gives CDR1 SGHVS, CDR2 FQNEAQ. CDR3 nucleotides: TGTGCCAGCAGCTCCGGGACATACGAGACCCAGTACTTC. Amino acids: CASSSGTYETQYF.